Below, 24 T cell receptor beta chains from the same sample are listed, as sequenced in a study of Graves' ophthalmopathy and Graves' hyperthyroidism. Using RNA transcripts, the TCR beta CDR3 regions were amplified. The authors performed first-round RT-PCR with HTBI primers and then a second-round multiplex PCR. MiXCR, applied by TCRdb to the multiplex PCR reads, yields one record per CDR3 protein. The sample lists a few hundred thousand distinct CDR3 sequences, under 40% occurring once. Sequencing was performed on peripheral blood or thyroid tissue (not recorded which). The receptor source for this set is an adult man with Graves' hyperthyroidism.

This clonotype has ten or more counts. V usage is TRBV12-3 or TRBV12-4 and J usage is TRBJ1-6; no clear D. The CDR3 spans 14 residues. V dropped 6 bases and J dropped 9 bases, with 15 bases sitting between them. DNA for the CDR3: TGTGCCAGCAGCCCTGACGGGGAAGGTTCACCCCTCCACTTT. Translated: CASSPDGEGSPLHF.

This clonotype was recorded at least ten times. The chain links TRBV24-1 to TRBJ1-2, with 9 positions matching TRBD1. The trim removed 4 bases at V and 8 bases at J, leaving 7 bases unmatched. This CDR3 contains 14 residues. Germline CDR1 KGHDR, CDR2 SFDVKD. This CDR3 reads CATSDLDRGYGYTF. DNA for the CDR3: TGTGCCACCAGTGACCTGGACAGGGGATACGGCTACACCTTC.

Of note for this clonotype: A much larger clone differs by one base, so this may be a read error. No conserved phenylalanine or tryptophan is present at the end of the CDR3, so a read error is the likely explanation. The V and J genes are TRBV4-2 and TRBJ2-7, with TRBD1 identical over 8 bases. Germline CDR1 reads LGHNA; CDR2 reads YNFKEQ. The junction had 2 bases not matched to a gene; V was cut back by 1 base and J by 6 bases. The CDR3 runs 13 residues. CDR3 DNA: TGTGCCAGCAGCCAAGGGACAGGGATCGAGCAGTACTTG. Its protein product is CASSQGTGIEQYL.

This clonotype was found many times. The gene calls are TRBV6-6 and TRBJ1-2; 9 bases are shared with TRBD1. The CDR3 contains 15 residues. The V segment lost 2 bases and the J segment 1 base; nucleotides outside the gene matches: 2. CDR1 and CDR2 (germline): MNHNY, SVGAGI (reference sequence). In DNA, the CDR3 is TGTGCCAGCAGTTACCCGACAGGGGGTAACTATGGCTACACCTTC. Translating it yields CASSYPTGGNYGYTF.

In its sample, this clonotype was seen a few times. The CDR3 DNA reads TGTGCCAGTAGAATTGAGACAGAAAGGAACACTGAAGCTTTCTTT. Translated, it gives CASRIETERNTEAFF. V and J are TRBV19 and TRBJ1-1, with D possibly being TRBD1 (5 bases). Germline assignment: CDR1 LNHDA and CDR2 SQIVND (reference sequence). V dropped 6 bases and J dropped 1 base, with 15 bases sitting between them. This CDR3 region has 15 residues. The whole variable domain, remainder taken from reference TRBV19 and TRBJ1-1, is DGGITQSPKYLFRKEGQNVTLSCEQNLNHDAMYWYRQDPGQGLRLIYYSQIVNDFQKGDIAEGYSVSREKKESFPLTVTSAQKNPTAFYLCASRIETERNTEAFFGQGTRLTVV.

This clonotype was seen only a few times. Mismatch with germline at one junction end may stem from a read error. The CDR3 sequence: CAGSSGGSYEQYF. The CDR3 DNA sequence: TGTGCCGGCAGTTCCGGGGGGTCCTACGAGCAGTACTTC. V usage is TRBV6-1 and J usage is TRBJ2-7; 7 nucleotides line up with TRBD2. This CDR3 contains 13 residues. Germline V gives CDR1 MNHNS, CDR2 SASEGT.

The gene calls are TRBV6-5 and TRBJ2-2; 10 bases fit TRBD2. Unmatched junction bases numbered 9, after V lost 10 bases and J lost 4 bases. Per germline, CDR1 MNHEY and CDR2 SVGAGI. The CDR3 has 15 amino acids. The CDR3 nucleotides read TGTGCCACCTTAAGCGGGGGGGGGACCACCGGGGAGCTGTTTTTT. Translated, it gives CATLSGGGTTGELFF.

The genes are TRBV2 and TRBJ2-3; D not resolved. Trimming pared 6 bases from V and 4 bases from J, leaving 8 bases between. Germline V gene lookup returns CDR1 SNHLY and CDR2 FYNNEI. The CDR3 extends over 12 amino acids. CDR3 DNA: TGTGCCAGCAGAAAGAGCCCAGATACGCAGTATTTT. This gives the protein CASRKSPDTQYF. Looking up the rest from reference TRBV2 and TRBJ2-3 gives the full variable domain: EPEVTQTPSHQVTQMGQEVILRCVPISNHLYFYWYRQILGQKVEFLVSFYNNEISEKSEIFDDQFSVERPDGSNFTLKIRSTKLEDSAMYFCASRKSPDTQYFGPGTRLTVL.

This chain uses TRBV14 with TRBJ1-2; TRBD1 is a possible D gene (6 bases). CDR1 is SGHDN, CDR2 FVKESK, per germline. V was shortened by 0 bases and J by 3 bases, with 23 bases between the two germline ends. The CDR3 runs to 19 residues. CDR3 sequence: CASSQDWGPSGPGDYGYTF. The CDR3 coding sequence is TGTGCCAGCAGCCAAGATTGGGGGCCCAGCGGTCCGGGAGACTATGGCTACACCTTC. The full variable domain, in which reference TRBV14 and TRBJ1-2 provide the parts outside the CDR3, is EAGVTQFPSHSVIEKGQTVTLRCDPISGHDNLYWYRRVMGKEIKFLLHFVKESKQDESGMPNNRFLAERTGGTYSTLKVQPAELEDSGVYFCASSQDWGPSGPGDYGYTFGSGTRLTVV.

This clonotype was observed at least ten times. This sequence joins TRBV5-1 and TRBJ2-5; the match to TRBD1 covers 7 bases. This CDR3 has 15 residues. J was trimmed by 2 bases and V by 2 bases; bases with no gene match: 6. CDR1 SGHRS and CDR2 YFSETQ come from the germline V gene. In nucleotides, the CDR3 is TGCGCCAGCAGCTTAGAGACAGGGCTGCAAGAGACCCAGTACTTC. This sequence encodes CASSLETGLQETQYF.

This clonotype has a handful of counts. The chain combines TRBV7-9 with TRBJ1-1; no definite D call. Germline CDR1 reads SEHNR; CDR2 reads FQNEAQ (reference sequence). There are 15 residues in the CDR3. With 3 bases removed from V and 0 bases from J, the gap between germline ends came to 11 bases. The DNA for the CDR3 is TGTGCCAGCAGCTTCGACGGATATATGAACACTGAAGCTTTCTTT. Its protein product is CASSFDGYMNTEAFF.

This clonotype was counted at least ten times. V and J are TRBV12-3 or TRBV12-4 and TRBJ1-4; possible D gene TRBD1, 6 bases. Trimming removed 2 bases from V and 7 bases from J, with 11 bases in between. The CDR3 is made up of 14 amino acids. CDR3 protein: CASSLPGVFEKLFF. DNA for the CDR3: TGTGCCAGCAGTTTACCAGGGGTTTTTGAAAAACTGTTTTTT.

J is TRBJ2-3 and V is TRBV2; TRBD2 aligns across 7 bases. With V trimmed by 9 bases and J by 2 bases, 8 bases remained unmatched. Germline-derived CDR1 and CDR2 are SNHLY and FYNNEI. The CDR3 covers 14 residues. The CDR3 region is CARVTSENTDTQYF. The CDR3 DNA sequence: TGTGCCAGAGTTACTAGCGAGAACACAGATACGCAGTATTTT. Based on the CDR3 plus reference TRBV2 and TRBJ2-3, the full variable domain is EPEVTQTPSHQVTQMGQEVILRCVPISNHLYFYWYRQILGQKVEFLVSFYNNEISEKSEIFDDQFSVERPDGSNFTLKIRSTKLEDSAMYFCARVTSENTDTQYFGPGTRLTVL.

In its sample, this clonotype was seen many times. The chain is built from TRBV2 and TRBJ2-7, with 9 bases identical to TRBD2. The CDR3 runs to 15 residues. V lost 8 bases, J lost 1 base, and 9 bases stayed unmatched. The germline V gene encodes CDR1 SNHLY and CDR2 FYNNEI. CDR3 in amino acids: CASCQLAGTSYEQYF. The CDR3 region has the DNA TGTGCCAGCTGTCAGCTAGCGGGAACTTCCTACGAGCAGTACTTC.

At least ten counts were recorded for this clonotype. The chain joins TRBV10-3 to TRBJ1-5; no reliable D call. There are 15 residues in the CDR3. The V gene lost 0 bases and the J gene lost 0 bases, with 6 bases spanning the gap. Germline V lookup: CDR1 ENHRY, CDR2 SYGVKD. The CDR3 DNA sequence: TGTGCCATCAGTGAGTCGGTGGGTAGCAATCAGCCCCAGCATTTT. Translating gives CAISESVGSNQPQHF.

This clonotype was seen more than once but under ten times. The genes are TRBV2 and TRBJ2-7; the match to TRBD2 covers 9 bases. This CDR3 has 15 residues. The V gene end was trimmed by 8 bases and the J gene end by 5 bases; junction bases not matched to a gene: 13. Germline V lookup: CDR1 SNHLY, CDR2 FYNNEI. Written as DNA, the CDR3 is TGTGCCAGCGGTTGGTCGGGCGGGGGGGCCCACGAGCAGTACTTC. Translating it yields CASGWSGGGAHEQYF.

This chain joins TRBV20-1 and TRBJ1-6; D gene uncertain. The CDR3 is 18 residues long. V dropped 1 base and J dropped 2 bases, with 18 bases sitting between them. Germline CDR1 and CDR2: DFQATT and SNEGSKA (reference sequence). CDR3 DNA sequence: TGCAGTGCTAGAGCCCTCGGAGTAGGGAGGACCTATAATTCACCCCTCCACTTT. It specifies CSARALGVGRTYNSPLHF.

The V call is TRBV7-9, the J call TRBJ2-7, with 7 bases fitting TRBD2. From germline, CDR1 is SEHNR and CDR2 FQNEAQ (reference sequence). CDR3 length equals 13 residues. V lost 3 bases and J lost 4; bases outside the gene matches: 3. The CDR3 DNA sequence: TGTGCCAGCAGCTTGGGGGGGATGTACGAGCAGTACTTC. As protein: CASSLGGMYEQYF.

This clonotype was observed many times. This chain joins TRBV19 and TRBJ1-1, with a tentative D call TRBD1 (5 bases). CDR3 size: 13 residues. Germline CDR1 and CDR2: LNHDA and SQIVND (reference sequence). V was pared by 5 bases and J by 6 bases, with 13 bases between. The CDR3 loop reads CASSATLGAEAFF. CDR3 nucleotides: TGTGCCAGTAGTGCCACTTTAGGGGCTGAAGCTTTCTTT.

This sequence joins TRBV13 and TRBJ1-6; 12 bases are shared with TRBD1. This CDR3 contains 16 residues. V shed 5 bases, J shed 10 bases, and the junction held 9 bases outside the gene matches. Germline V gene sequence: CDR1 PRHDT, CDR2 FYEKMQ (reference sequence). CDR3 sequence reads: CASSPGTGGKGSPLHF. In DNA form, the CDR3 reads TGTGCCAGCAGCCCCGGGACAGGGGGCAAGGGATCACCCCTCCACTTT.

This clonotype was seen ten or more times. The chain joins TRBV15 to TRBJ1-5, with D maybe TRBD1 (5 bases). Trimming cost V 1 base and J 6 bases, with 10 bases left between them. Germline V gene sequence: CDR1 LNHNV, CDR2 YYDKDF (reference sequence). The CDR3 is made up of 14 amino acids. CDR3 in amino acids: CATSRVTEGQPQHF. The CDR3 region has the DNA TGTGCCACCAGCAGAGTGACAGAGGGTCAGCCCCAGCATTTT. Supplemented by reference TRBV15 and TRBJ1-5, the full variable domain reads DAMVIQNPRYQVTQFGKPVTLSCSQTLNHNVMYWYQQKSSQAPKLLFHYYDKDFNNEADTPDNFQSRRPNTSFCFLDIRSPGLGDTAMYLCATSRVTEGQPQHFGDGTRLSIL.

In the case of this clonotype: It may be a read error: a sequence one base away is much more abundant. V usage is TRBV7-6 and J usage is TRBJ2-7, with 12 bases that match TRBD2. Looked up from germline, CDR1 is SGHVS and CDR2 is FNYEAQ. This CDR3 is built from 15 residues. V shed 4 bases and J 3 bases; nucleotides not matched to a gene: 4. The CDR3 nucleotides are TGTGCCAGCAGCTCGAGGACTAGCGGGAACTACGAGCAGTACTTC. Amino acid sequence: CASSSRTSGNYEQYF.

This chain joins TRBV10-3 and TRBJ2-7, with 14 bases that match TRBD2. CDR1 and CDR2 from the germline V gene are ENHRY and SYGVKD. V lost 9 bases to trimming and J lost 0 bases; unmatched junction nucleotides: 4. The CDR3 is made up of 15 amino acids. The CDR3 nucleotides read TGTGCCATGACTAGCGGGGGGGGACCCTCCTACGAGCAGTACTTC. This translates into CAMTSGGGPSYEQYF.

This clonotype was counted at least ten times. CDR3 sequence reads: CASSFMGGLSGNTIYF. As DNA, the CDR3 is TGTGCCAGCAGTTTTATGGGGGGACTCTCTGGAAACACCATATATTTT. J is TRBJ1-3 and V is TRBV12-3 or TRBV12-4; TRBD1 is a possible D gene (5 bases). This CDR3 has 16 amino acids. V shed 3 bases and J shed 0 bases, with 12 bases lying between them.